The source of this T cell receptor beta chain is a study of CD8+CD57+ T cells in acquired aplastic anemia. The study's findings and limits: A significant difference in CD8+ Simpson's diversity between patients and controls was not found. Overlapping CD8+ CDR3 repertoires of patients and controls contained about 27 shared sequences.

TCR beta VDJ and CDR3 profiling used genomic DNA as template. TCRdb reanalysed the reads using MiXCR and keeps one entry per CDR3 protein. This sample has approximately 80,000 distinct CDR3 sequences, with about 70% found just once. About this clonotype itself: Its antigen is as yet unknown.

Flow cytometry had shown expanded CD8+CD57+ cells in the patients chosen for sequencing. This clonotype was sampled from a human donor with aplastic anemia. Specimen: sorted CD4+, CD8+, or CD8+CD57+ T cells (not recorded which) from PBMCs.

Here the CDR3 reads CATSDYLNNEQFF. In DNA form, the CDR3 reads TGTGCCACCAGTGACTACCTAAACAATGAGCAGTTCTTC. The chain is built from TRBV24-1 and TRBJ2-1, with D hard to call. This CDR3 region has 13 residues. The V end was cut by 4 bases, the J end by 5 bases, with 8 bases between. The germline V gene encodes CDR1 KGHDR and CDR2 SFDVKD.